The rows below give T cell receptor beta chains drawn from one sample of a study of cytomegalovirus exposure and HLA in healthy donors. Produced via immunoSEQ multiplex PCR; TCRdb's table is partial and in-frame only. The profile covers 65,000 to 70,000 clones, with over 75% appearing a single time and about 12% taken by the ten largest. Sequenced sample: PBMCs. The receptors were sampled from a woman under 40 in good health and CMV-seropositive. CDR3s include the opening cysteine and the closing phenylalanine or tryptophan. A D gene is named only where the DNA matches it firmly. Not all rows give a size; the values are once, few, many and, for expanded clones, a class.

D gene: TRBD1; J gene: TRBJ2-7; V gene: TRBV19; clone size: -; CDR3 protein: CASSRDRDGYEQYF; CDR3 DNA: TGTGCCAGTTCACGGGACAGGGACGGCTACGAGCAGTACTTC
D gene: TRBD1; J gene: TRBJ2-2; V gene: TRBV4-2; clone size: once; CDR3 protein: CASIINDRDTGELFF; CDR3 DNA: TGTGCCAGCATCATAAACGACAGGGACACCGGGGAGCTGTTTTTT
D gene: TRBD1; J gene: TRBJ1-2; V gene: TRBV28; clone size: -; CDR3 protein: CASSSPGTGNYGYTF; CDR3 DNA: TGTGCCAGCAGTTCGCCCGGGACAGGGAACTATGGCTACACCTTC
D gene: TRBD2; J gene: TRBJ2-5; V gene: TRBV7-6; clone size: few; CDR3 protein: CANKVLAGQGTQYF; CDR3 DNA: TGTGCCAACAAGGTGTTAGCGGGGCAAGGGACCCAGTACTTC
D gene: -; J gene: TRBJ1-2; V gene: TRBV15; clone size: once; CDR3 protein: CATSREPGNDYGYTF; CDR3 DNA: TGTGCCACCAGCAGAGAGCCAGGCAATGACTATGGCTACACCTTC
D gene: -; J gene: TRBJ1-2; V gene: TRBV11-2; clone size: -; CDR3 protein: CASSEGVLYGYTF; CDR3 DNA: TGTGCCAGCAGCGAGGGGGTTCTCTATGGCTACACCTTC
D gene: TRBD1; J gene: TRBJ1-5; V gene: TRBV6-5; clone size: -; CDR3 protein: CASSRWTGGPPQHF; CDR3 DNA: TGTGCCAGCAGTCGGTGGACAGGGGGTCCCCCCCAGCATTTT
D gene: -; J gene: TRBJ2-1; V gene: TRBV5-1; clone size: -; CDR3 protein: CASSLAQGRGHEQFF; CDR3 DNA: TGCGCCAGCAGCTTGGCCCAAGGAAGGGGCCATGAGCAGTTCTTC
D gene: TRBD1; J gene: TRBJ1-1; V gene: TRBV6-1; clone size: few; CDR3 protein: CASRTGGNTEAFF; CDR3 DNA: TGTGCCAGCAGGACAGGGGGCAACACTGAAGCTTTCTTT
D gene: TRBD2; J gene: TRBJ2-5; V gene: TRBV7-7; clone size: -; CDR3 protein: CASSRRLAGVETQYF; CDR3 DNA: TGTGCCAGCAGCCGGAGACTAGCGGGAGTAGAGACCCAGTACTTC
D gene: -; J gene: TRBJ2-7; V gene: TRBV28; clone size: -; CDR3 protein: CASSTTTGSYEQYF; CDR3 DNA: TGTGCCAGCAGTACGACCACAGGTTCCTACGAGCAGTACTTC
D gene: TRBD2; J gene: TRBJ2-2; V gene: TRBV4-1; clone size: -; CDR3 protein: CASSQGGLAGVGTGELFF; CDR3 DNA: TGCGCCAGCAGCCAAGGGGGACTAGCGGGAGTGGGCACCGGGGAGCTGTTTTTT
D gene: TRBD2; J gene: TRBJ2-1; V gene: TRBV19; clone size: -; CDR3 protein: CASSIDGRLAGWNEQFF; CDR3 DNA: TGTGCCAGTAGTATAGATGGGAGACTAGCGGGATGGAATGAGCAGTTCTTC
D gene: -; J gene: TRBJ2-3; V gene: TRBV2; clone size: -; CDR3 protein: CASNRDWGTDTQYF; CDR3 DNA: TGTGCCAGCAACAGGGATTGGGGCACAGATACGCAGTATTTT
D gene: -; J gene: TRBJ1-2; V gene: TRBV2; clone size: -; CDR3 protein: CASREQVTYGYTF; CDR3 DNA: TGTGCCAGCAGGGAACAGGTTACCTATGGCTACACCTTC
D gene: -; J gene: TRBJ2-7; V gene: TRBV18; clone size: -; CDR3 protein: CASSPAGLIEQYF; CDR3 DNA: TGTGCCAGCTCACCGGCAGGGCTCATCGAGCAGTACTTC
D gene: TRBD2; J gene: TRBJ2-7; V gene: TRBV7-2; clone size: -; CDR3 protein: CASSPSGEEQYF; CDR3 DNA: TGTGCCAGCAGCCCCAGCGGGGAGGAGCAGTACTTC
D gene: -; J gene: TRBJ2-7; V gene: TRBV28; clone size: -; CDR3 protein: CASSPAGGLGVYEQYF; CDR3 DNA: TGTGCCAGCAGTCCGGCAGGGGGACTAGGAGTCTACGAGCAGTACTTC
D gene: TRBD1; J gene: TRBJ2-7; V gene: TRBV5-6; clone size: -; CDR3 protein: CASSLPGQAADEQYF; CDR3 DNA: TGTGCCAGCAGCTTGCCGGGACAGGCGGCCGACGAGCAGTACTTC
D gene: TRBD1; J gene: TRBJ1-4; V gene: TRBV18; clone size: -; CDR3 protein: CASSPRTGLATSEKLFF; CDR3 DNA: TGTGCCAGCTCACCACGGACAGGGTTGGCGACTAGTGAAAAACTGTTTTTT
D gene: TRBD2; J gene: TRBJ2-1; V gene: TRBV27; clone size: -; CDR3 protein: CASRRGGAAYNEQFF; CDR3 DNA: TGTGCCAGCCGTCGGGGGGGCGCCGCCTACAATGAGCAGTTCTTC
D gene: -; J gene: TRBJ2-5; V gene: TRBV5-1; clone size: -; CDR3 protein: CASSLQGGATETQYF; CDR3 DNA: TGCGCCAGCAGCTTGCAGGGAGGCGCGACGGAGACCCAGTACTTC